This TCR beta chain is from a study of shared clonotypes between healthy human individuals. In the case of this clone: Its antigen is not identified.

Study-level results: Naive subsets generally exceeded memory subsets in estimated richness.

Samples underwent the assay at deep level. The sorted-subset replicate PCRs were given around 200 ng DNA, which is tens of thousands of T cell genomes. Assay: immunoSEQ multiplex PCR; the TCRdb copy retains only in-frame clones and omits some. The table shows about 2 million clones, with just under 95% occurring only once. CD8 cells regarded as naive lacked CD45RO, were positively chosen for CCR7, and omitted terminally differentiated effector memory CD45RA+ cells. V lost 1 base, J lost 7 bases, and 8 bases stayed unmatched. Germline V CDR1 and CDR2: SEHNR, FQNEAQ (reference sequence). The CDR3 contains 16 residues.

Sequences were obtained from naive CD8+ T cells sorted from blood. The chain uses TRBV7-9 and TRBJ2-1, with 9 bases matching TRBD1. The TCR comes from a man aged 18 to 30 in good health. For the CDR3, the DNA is TGTGCCAGCAGCTTAGGGGGACAGGGCAACCCAAATGAGCAGTTCTTC. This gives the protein CASSLGGQGNPNEQFF.